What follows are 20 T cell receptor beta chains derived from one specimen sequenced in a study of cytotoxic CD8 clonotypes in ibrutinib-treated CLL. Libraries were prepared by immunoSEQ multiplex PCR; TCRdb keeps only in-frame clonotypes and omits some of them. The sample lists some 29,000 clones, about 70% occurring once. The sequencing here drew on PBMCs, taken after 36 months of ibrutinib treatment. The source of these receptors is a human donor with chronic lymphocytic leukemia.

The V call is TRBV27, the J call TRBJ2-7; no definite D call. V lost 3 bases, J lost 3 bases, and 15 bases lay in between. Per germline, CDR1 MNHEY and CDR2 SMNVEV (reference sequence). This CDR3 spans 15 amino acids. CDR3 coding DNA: TGTGCCAGCAGTTTGGCCTCTTTAAACAGCTACGAGCAGTACTTC. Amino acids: CASSLASLNSYEQYF.

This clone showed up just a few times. CDR3 nucleotide sequence: TGTGCCAGCAGGGGGAATGGGGAGCAGTACTTC. Translated: CASRGNGEQYF. The rearrangement uses TRBV6-1 and TRBJ2-7, with D unclear. CDR3 length equals 11 residues. The germline CDR1 and CDR2 sequences are MNHNS and SASEGT. V was clipped by 6 bases and J by 7 bases, with 10 bases between them.

The CDR3 DNA reads as TGTGCCAGCAGCGCGACAGCAGAGACCCAGTACTTC. It is translated as CASSATAETQYF. The chain recombines TRBV7-7 with TRBJ2-5, with a weak D call TRBD1 (5 bases). CDR1 SSHAT and CDR2 FNYEAQ come from the germline V gene (reference sequence). The V end was cut by 5 bases, the J end by 4 bases, with 8 bases between. This CDR3 region has 12 residues.

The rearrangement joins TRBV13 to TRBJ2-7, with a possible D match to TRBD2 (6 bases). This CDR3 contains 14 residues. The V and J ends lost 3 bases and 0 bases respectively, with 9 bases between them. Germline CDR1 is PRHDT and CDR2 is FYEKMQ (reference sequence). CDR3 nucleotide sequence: TGTGCCAGCAGCTTTTTAGCGGCCTCCTACGAGCAGTACTTC. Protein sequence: CASSFLAASYEQYF.

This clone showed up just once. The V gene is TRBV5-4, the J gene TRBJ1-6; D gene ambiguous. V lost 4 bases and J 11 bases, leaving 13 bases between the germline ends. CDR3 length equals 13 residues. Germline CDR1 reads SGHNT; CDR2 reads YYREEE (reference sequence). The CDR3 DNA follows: TGTGCCAGCAGCCCCCTTGGTGGGCCACCCCTCCACTTT. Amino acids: CASSPLGGPPLHF.

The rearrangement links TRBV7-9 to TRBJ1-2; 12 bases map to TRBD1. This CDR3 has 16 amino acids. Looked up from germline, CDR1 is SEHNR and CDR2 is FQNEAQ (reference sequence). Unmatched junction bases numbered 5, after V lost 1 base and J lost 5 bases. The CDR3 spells CASSLVGTGGGYGYTF. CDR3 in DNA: TGTGCCAGCAGCTTAGTCGGGACAGGGGGCGGATATGGCTACACCTTC.

CDR3 nucleotide sequence: TGTGCCATAATGGACAGGACCACAGATACGCAGTATTTT. Translating gives CAIMDRTTDTQYF. The rearrangement uses TRBV13 and TRBJ2-3; the match to TRBD1 covers 7 bases. CDR1 is PRHDT and CDR2 is FYEKMQ in the germline V gene (reference sequence). The CDR3 contains 13 residues. J gave up 2 bases and V 10 bases, and 6 bases lay outside the gene matches.

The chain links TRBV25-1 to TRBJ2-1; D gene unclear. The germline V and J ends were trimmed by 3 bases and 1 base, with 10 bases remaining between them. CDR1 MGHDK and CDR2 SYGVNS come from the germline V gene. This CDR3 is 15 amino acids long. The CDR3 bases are TGTGCCAGCAGTGATCAACAGACGTCCTACAATGAGCAGTTCTTC. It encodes CASSDQQTSYNEQFF.

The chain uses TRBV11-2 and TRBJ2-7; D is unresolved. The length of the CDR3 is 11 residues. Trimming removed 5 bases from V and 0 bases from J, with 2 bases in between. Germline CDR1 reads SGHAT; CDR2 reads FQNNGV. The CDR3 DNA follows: TGTGCCAGCAGCCACTCCTACGAGCAGTACTTC. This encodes CASSHSYEQYF.

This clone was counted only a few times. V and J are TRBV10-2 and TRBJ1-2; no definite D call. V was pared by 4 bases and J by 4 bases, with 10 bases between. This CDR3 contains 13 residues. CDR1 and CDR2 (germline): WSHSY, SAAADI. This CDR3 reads CASSGGRSYGYTF. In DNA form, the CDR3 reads TGCGCCAGCAGTGGAGGCAGGAGCTATGGCTACACCTTC.

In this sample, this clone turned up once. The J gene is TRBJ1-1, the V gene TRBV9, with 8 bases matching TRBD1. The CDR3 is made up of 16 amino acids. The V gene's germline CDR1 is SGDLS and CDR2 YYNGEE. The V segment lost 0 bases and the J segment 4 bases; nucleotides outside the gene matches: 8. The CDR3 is CASSVVDRGESTEAFF. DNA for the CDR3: TGTGCCAGCAGCGTAGTCGACAGGGGCGAGAGCACTGAAGCTTTCTTT.

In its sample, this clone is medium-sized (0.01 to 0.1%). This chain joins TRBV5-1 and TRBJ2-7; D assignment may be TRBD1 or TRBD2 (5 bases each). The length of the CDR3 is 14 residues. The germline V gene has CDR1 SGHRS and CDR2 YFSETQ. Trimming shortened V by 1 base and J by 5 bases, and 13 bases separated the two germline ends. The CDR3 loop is CASSLLGVEDEQYF. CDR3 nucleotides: TGCGCCAGCAGCTTGTTGGGGGTGGAGGACGAGCAGTACTTC.

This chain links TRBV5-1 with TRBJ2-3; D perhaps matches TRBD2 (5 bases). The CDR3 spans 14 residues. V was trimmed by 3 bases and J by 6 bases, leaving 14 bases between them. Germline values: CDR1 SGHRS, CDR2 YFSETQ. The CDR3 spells CASSSQRLSDTQYF. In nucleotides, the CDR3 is TGCGCCAGCAGCTCTCAGCGGCTTTCGGATACGCAGTATTTT.

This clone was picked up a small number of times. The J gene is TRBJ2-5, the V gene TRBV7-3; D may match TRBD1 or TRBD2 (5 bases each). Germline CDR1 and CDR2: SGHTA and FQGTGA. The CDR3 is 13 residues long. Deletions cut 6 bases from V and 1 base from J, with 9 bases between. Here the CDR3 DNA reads TGTGCCAGCAGTAGGGACGGCCAAGAGACCCAGTACTTC. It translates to CASSRDGQETQYF.

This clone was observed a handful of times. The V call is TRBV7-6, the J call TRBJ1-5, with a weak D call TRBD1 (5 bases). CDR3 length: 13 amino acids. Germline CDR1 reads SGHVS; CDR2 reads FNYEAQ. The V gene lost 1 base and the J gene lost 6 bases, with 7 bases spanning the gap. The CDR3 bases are TGTGCCAGCAGCTTAGGGGGGGGTCAGCCCCAGCATTTT. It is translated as CASSLGGGQPQHF.

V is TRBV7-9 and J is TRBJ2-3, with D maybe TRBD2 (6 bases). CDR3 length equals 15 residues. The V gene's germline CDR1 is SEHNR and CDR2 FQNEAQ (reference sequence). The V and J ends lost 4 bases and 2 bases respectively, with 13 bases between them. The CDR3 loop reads CASSSRDFFTDTQYF. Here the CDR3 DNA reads TGTGCCAGCAGCTCCCGGGACTTTTTCACAGATACGCAGTATTTT.

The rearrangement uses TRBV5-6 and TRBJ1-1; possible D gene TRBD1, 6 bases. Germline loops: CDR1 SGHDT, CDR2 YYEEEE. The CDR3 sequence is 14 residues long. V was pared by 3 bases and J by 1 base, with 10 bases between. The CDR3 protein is CASSWDTANTEAFF. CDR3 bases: TGTGCCAGCAGCTGGGACACGGCGAACACTGAAGCTTTCTTT.

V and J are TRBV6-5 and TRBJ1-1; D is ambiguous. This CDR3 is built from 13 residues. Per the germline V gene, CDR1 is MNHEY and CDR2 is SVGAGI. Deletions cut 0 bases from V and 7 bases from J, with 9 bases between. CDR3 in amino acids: CASSYSSQDEAFF. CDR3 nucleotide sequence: TGTGCCAGCAGTTACTCTAGTCAGGATGAAGCTTTCTTT.

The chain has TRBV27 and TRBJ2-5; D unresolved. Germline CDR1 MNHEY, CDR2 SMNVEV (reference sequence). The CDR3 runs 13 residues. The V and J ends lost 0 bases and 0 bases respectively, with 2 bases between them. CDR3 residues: CASSLSHQETQYF. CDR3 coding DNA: TGTGCCAGCAGTTTATCCCACCAAGAGACCCAGTACTTC.

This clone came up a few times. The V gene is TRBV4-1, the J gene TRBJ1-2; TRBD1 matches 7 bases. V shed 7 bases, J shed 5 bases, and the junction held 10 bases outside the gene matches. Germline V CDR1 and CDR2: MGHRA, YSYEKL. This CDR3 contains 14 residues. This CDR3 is CASTEEDRIYGYTF. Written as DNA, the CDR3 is TGCGCCAGCACCGAGGAGGACAGGATATATGGCTACACCTTC.